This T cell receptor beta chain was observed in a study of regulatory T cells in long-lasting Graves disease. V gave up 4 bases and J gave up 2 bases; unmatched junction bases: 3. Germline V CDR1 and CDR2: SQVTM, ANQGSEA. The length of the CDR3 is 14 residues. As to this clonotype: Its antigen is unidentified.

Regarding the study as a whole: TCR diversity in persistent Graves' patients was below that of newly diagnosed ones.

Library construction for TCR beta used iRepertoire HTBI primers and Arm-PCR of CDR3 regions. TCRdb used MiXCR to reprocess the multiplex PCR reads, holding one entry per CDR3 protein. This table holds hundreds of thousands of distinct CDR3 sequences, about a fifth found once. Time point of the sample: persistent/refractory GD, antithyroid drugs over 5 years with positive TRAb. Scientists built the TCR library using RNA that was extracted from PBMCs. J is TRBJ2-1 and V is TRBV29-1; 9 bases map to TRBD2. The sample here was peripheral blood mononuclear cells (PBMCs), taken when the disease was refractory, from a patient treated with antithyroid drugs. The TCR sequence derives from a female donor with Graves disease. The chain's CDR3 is CSVVAGEAYNEQFF. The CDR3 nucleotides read TGCAGCGTTGTAGCGGGAGAGGCCTACAATGAGCAGTTCTTC.